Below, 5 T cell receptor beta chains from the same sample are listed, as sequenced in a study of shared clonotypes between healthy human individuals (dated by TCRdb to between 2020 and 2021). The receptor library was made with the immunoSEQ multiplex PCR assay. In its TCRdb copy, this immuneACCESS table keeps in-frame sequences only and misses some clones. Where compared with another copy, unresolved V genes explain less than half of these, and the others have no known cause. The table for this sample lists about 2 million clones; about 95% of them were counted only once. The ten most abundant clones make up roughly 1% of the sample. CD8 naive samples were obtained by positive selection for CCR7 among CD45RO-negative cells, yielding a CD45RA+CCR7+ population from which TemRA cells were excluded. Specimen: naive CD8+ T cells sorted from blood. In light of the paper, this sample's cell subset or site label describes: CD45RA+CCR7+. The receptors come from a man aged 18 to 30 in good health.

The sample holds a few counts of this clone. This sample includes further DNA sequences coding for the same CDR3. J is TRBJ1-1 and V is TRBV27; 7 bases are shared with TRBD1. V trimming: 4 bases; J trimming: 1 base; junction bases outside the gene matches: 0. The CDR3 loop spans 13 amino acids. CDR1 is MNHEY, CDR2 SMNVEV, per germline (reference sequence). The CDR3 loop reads CASSWDRNTEAFF. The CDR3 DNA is TGTGCCAGCAGTTGGGACAGGAACACTGAAGCTTTCTTT.

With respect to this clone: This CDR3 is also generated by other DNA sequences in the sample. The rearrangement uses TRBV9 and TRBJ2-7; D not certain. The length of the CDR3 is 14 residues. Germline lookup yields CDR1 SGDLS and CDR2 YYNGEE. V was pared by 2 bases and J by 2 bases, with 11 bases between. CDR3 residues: CASSVSGLAYEQYF. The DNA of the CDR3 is TGTGCCAGCAGCGTGTCCGGATTAGCCTACGAGCAGTACTTC.

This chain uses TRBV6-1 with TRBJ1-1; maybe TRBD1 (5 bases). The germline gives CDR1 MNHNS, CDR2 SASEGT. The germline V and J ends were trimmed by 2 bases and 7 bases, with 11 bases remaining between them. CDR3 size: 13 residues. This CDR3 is CASSEFRDGEAFF. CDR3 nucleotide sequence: TGTGCCAGCAGTGAATTCAGGGATGGTGAAGCTTTCTTT.

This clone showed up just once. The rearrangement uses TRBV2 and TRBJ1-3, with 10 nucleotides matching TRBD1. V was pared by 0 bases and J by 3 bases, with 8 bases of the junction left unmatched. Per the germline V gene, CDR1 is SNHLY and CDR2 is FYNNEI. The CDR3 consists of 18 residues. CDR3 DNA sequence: TGTGCCAGCAGTGAAGCGGGGCCCGACAGGGGGCTTGGAAACACCATATATTTT. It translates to CASSEAGPDRGLGNTIYF.

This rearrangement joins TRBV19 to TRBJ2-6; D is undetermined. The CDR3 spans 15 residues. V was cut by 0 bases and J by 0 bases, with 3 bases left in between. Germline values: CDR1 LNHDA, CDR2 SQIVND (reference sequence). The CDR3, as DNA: TGTGCCAGTAGTATAGAACTCTCTGGGGCCAACGTCCTGACTTTC. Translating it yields CASSIELSGANVLTF.